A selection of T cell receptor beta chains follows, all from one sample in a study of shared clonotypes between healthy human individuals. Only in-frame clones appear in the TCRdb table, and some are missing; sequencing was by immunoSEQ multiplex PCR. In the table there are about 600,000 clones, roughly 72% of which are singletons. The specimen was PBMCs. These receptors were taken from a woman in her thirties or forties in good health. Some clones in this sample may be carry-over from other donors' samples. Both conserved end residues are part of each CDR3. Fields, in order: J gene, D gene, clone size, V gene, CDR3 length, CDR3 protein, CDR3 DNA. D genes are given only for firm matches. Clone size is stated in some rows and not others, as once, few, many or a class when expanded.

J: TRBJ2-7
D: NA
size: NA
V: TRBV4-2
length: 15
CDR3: CASSQAQKWNYEQYF
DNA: TGTGCCAGCAGCCAAGCCCAGAAGTGGAACTACGAGCAGTACTTC

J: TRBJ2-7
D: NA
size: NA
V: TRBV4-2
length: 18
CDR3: CASSQEPVGTAPSYEQYF
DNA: TGTGCCAGCAGCCAAGAGCCTGTGGGGACTGCTCCCTCCTACGAGCAGTACTTC

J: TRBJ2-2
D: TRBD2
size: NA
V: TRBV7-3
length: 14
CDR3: CASRPSGSGGELFF
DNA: TGTGCCAGCAGGCCGAGCGGGAGCGGCGGGGAGCTGTTTTTT

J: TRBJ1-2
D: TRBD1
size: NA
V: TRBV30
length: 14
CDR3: CAWRQLDREGGYTF
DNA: TGTGCCTGGAGACAACTGGACAGGGAGGGTGGCTACACCTTC

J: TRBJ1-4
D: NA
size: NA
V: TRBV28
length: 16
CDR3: CASRTPGRLENEKLFF
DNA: TGTGCCAGCAGAACACCGGGACGCCTAGAAAATGAAAAACTGTTTTTT

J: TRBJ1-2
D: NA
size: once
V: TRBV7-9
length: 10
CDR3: CASSPYGYTF
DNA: TGTGCCAGCAGCCCTTATGGCTACACCTTC

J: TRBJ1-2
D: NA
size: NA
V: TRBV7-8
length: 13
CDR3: CASSFGGNYGYTF
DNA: TGTGCCAGCAGCTTCGGGGGTAACTATGGCTACACCTTC

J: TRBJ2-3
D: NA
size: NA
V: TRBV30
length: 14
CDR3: CAWSPLTKGDTQYF
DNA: TGTGCCTGGAGTCCTTTGACAAAGGGGGATACGCAGTATTTT

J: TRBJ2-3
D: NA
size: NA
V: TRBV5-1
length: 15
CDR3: CASSLEGRGTDTQYF
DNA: TGCGCCAGCAGCTTGGAGGGTCGGGGAACAGATACGCAGTATTTT

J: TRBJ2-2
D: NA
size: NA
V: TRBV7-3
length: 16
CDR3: CASSTRGLAHTGELFF
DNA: TGTGCCAGCAGCACTAGGGGTCTAGCTCACACCGGGGAGCTGTTTTTT

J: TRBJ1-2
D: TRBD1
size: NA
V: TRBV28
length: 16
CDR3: CASSLMGQSANYGYTF
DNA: TGTGCCAGCAGTTTGATGGGACAGAGTGCTAACTATGGCTACACCTTC

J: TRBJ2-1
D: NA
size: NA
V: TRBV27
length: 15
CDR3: CASSLFPGSYNEQFF
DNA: TGTGCCAGCAGTTTATTTCCCGGCTCCTACAATGAGCAGTTCTTC

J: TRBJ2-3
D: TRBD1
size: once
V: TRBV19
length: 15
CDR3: CASSTGTASTDTQYF
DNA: TGTGCCAGTAGTACCGGGACAGCGAGCACAGATACGCAGTATTTT

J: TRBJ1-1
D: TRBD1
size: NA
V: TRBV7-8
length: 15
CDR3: CASSPNGQGVTEAFF
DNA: TGTGCCAGCAGCCCAAACGGGCAGGGGGTCACTGAAGCTTTCTTT

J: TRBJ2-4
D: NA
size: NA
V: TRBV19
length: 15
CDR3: CASIGGTTAKNIQYF
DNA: TGTGCCAGTATAGGGGGGACTACAGCCAAAAACATTCAGTACTTC

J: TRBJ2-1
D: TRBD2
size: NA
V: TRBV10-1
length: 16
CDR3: CASSPSASGIHNEQFF
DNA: TGCGCCAGCAGTCCGTCGGCTAGCGGGATCCACAATGAGCAGTTCTTC

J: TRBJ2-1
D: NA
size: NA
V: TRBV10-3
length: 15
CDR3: CAISEIGTAYDEQFF
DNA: TGTGCCATCAGTGAGATTGGTACCGCCTATGATGAGCAGTTCTTC

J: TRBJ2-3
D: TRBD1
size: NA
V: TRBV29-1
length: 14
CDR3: CSVRGQGPTDTQYF
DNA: TGCAGCGTTCGGGGACAGGGCCCCACAGATACGCAGTATTTT

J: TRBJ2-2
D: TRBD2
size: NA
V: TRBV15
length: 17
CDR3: CATSKGLAGENTGELFF
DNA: TGTGCCACCAGCAAGGGACTAGCGGGAGAAAACACCGGGGAGCTGTTTTTT

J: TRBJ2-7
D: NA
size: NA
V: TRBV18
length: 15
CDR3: CASSPPVGQQYEQYF
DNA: TGTGCCAGCTCACCCCCCGTCGGACAGCAATACGAGCAGTACTTC

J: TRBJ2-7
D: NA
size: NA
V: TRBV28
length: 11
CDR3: CASSTTEEQYF
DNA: TGTGCCAGCAGCACGACTGAGGAGCAGTACTTC

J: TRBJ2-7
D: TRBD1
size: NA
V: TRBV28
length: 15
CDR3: CASRNPGQVPYEQYF
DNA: TGTGCCAGCCGGAATCCGGGACAGGTTCCTTACGAGCAGTACTTC

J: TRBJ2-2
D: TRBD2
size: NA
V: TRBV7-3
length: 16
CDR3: CASSPYGSAGTGELFF
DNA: TGTGCCAGCAGCCCGTACGGCTCAGCGGGAACCGGGGAGCTGTTTTTT

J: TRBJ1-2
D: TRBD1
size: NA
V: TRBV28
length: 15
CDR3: CASSGRDRGSYGYTF
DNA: TGTGCCAGCAGTGGACGGGACAGGGGGAGTTATGGCTACACCTTC

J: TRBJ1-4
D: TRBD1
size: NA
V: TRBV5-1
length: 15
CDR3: CASSILQGAGEKLFF
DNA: TGCGCCAGCAGCATCCTACAGGGGGCAGGGGAAAAACTGTTTTTT

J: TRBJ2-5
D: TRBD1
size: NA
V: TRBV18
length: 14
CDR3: CASSPTGDGETQYF
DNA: TGTGCCAGCTCACCAACAGGGGATGGAGAGACCCAGTACTTC

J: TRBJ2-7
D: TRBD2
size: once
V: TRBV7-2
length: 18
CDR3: CASSLSRGASGRYYEQYF
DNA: TGTGCCAGCAGCTTGAGTAGGGGAGCTAGCGGGAGGTACTACGAGCAGTACTTC

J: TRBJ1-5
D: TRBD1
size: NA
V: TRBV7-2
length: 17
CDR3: CASSLAQGATPSQPQHF
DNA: TGTGCCAGCAGCTTAGCCCAGGGGGCGACCCCCAGTCAGCCCCAGCATTTT

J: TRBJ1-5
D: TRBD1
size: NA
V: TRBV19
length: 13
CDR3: CASSGQGHQPQHF
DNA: TGTGCCAGTTCAGGACAGGGGCATCAGCCCCAGCATTTT

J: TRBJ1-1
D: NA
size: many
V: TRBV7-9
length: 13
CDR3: CASSKQGGTEAFF
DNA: TGTGCCAGCAGCAAACAGGGTGGCACTGAAGCTTTCTTT

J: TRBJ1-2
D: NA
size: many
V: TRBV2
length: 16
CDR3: CASKGDSLRSNYGYTF
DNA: TGTGCCAGCAAGGGGGACTCACTACGCTCCAACTATGGCTACACCTTC

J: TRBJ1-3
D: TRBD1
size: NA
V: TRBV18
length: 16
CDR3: CASSPLATGEDGTIYF
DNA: TGTGCCAGCTCACCATTGGCGACAGGGGAGGACGGCACCATATATTTT

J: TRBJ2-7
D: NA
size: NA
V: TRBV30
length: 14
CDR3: CAWSVLGNPYEQYF
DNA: TGTGCCTGGAGTGTACTAGGGAACCCCTACGAGCAGTACTTC

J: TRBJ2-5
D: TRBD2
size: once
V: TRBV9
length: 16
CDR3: CASSVGEAGVGETQYF
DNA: TGTGCCAGCAGCGTAGGAGAAGCGGGGGTGGGGGAGACCCAGTACTTC

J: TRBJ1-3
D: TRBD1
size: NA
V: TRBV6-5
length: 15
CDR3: CASSYSGQAGNTIYF
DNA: TGTGCCAGCAGTTACTCGGGACAGGCTGGAAACACCATATATTTT